The next 21 T cell receptor beta chains were all read from a single sample in a study of blood T cell repertoires in COVID-19. The table came from immunoSEQ multiplex PCR; TCRdb's copy has only in-frame clones and leaves some out. The repertoire consists of over 75,000 clones, with around four fifths occurring once and the leading ten covering around 17%. The material sequenced was peripheral blood. The source of these receptors is a human donor in a cohort sampled during active COVID-19.

The chain joins TRBV9 to TRBJ2-2; TRBD2 might be the D (5 bases). The CDR3 is made up of 15 amino acids. CDR1 and CDR2 from the germline V gene are SGDLS and YYNGEE. Trimming pared 0 bases from V and 3 bases from J, leaving 9 bases between. CDR3: CASSVEGGHTGELFF. The CDR3 DNA is TGTGCCAGCAGCGTAGAGGGCGGGCACACCGGGGAGCTGTTTTTT. Supplemented by reference TRBV9 and TRBJ2-2, the full variable domain reads DSGVTQTPKHLITATGQRVTLRCSPRSGDLSVYWYQQSLDQGLQFLIQYYNGEERAKGNILERFSAQQFPDLHSELNLSSLELGDSALYFCASSVEGGHTGELFFGEGSRLTVL.

The chain has TRBV6-1 and TRBJ1-3; 9 bases map to TRBD1. Germline V gene data show CDR1 as MNHNS and CDR2 as SASEGT. The trim removed 3 bases at V and 7 bases at J, leaving 10 bases unmatched. CDR3 length equals 16 residues. CDR3 region: CASSDRPGTGKNTIYF. The DNA of the CDR3 is TGTGCCAGCAGTGATAGACCCGGGACAGGGAAGAACACCATATATTTT.

V and J are TRBV19 and TRBJ1-3; no reliable D call. The V end was cut by 9 bases, the J end by 0 bases, with 15 bases between. This CDR3 contains 15 residues. CDR1 is LNHDA, CDR2 SQIVND, per germline (reference sequence). The CDR3 reads CASKPPEYSGNTIYF. CDR3 nucleotide sequence: TGTGCCAGCAAACCGCCTGAGTACTCTGGAAACACCATATATTTT.

This sequence joins TRBV5-1 and TRBJ2-7; 8 positions agree with TRBD1. CDR1 SGHRS and CDR2 YFSETQ come from the germline V gene. V trimming: 1 base; J trimming: 4 bases; junction bases outside the gene matches: 10. CDR3 length: 16 residues. Here the CDR3 reads CASSLSAGQGSYEQYF. The CDR3 DNA reads as TGCGCCAGCAGCTTGAGCGCAGGACAGGGTAGTTACGAGCAGTACTTC.

The genes are TRBV5-6 and TRBJ2-5, with a tentative D call TRBD2 (7 bases). V shed 5 bases and J shed 1 base, with 12 bases lying between them. The CDR3 spans 14 residues. Germline V lookup: CDR1 SGHDT, CDR2 YYEEEE. This CDR3 is CASREGGGQETQYF. CDR3 DNA sequence: TGTGCCAGCAGAGAGGGGGGGGGCCAAGAGACCCAGTACTTC.

V and J are TRBV3-1 (or the pseudogene TRBV3-2) and TRBJ2-1; D is possibly TRBD1 (5 bases). The CDR3 has 12 amino acids. Germline CDR1 and CDR2: LGHDT and YNNKEL (reference sequence). V was pared by 4 bases and J by 9 bases, with 10 bases between. In DNA form, the CDR3 reads TGTGCCAGCAGCCTCCAGGGCTCTGAGCAGTTCTTC. Translated, it gives CASSLQGSEQFF.

The CDR3 coding sequence is TGTGCCAGCAGTTTACTCGCGGGAGGTTTTAATGAGCAGTTCTTC. Translation gives CASSLLAGGFNEQFF. The gene calls are TRBV28 and TRBJ2-1; 8 positions agree with TRBD2. The CDR3 length is 15 residues. The ends lost 2 bases at V and 7 bases at J; junction bases unmatched: 7. The germline V gene encodes CDR1 MDHEN and CDR2 SYDVKM.

V usage is TRBV19 and J usage is TRBJ1-5, with 9 bases matching TRBD1. With V trimmed by 3 bases and J by 0 bases, 12 bases remained unmatched. CDR1 and CDR2 from the germline V gene are LNHDA and SQIVND (reference sequence). The CDR3 sequence is 19 residues long. CDR3 sequence (DNA): TGTGCCAGTAGTATCTCTCCTGGACAGGGGCTTTATAGCAATCAGCCCCAGCATTTT. Translated: CASSISPGQGLYSNQPQHF.

The V gene is TRBV7-2, the J gene TRBJ2-5; 8 positions agree with TRBD1. Germline values: CDR1 SGHTA, CDR2 FQGNSA. The CDR3 has 17 amino acids. Germline trimming cut 3 bases from V and 9 bases from J; bases unmatched to any gene: 18. The CDR3 loop reads CASSLYLGGTGLTAQYF. CDR3 coding DNA: TGTGCCAGCAGCTTGTATTTAGGAGGGACAGGTCTTACGGCCCAGTACTTC.

In DNA, the CDR3 is TGTGCCAGCAGCGGGACTTACTCTGGAAACACCATATATTTT. Its protein is CASSGTYSGNTIYF. This chain links TRBV2 with TRBJ1-3; D is perhaps TRBD1 (5 bases). Trimming removed 6 bases at V and 0 bases at J, with 9 bases between. The CDR3 contains 14 residues. Germline V gene sequence: CDR1 SNHLY, CDR2 FYNNEI.

The CDR3 sequence: CSAPGGGEQYF. The CDR3 nucleotides are TGCAGTGCTCCTGGGGGGGGCGAGCAGTACTTC. The chain carries TRBV20-1 and TRBJ2-7; 7 positions agree with TRBD2. CDR1 is DFQATT and CDR2 is SNEGSKA in the germline V gene (reference sequence). V shed 5 bases and J 6 bases; nucleotides not matched to a gene: 4. This CDR3 spans 11 amino acids.

The chain employs TRBV5-4 and TRBJ2-3; 11 bases map to TRBD2. Unmatched junction bases numbered 6, after V lost 1 base and J lost 5 bases. There are 16 residues in the CDR3. Germline CDR1 and CDR2: SGHNT and YYREEE (reference sequence). CDR3 in DNA: TGTGCCAGCAGCTTGACTAGCGGGGGCCCGGTAGATACGCAGTATTTT. Amino acids: CASSLTSGGPVDTQYF. Supplemented by reference TRBV5-4 and TRBJ2-3, the full variable domain reads ETGVTQSPTHLIKTRGQQVTLRCSSQSGHNTVSWYQQALGQGPQFIFQYYREEENGRGNFPPRFSGLQFPNYSSELNVNALELDDSALYLCASSLTSGGPVDTQYFGPGTRLTVL.

CDR3 residues: CASRFRPGQGDEQYF. CDR3 in DNA: TGCGCCAGCAGGTTTCGCCCAGGACAGGGTGACGAGCAGTACTTC. This chain uses TRBV5-1 with TRBJ2-7; 8 positions agree with TRBD1. From germline, CDR1 is SGHRS and CDR2 YFSETQ. With 5 bases clipped from V and 5 bases from J, the junction kept 12 bases outside the gene matches. The CDR3 runs 15 residues.

The chain recombines TRBV5-1 with TRBJ1-2; 9 bases are a match to TRBD1. The V segment lost 4 bases and the J segment 10 bases; nucleotides outside the gene matches: 14. The CDR3 runs to 15 residues. Germline loops: CDR1 SGHRS, CDR2 YFSETQ. The CDR3 DNA reads TGCGCCAGCAGCCCCGTCCGGGACAGGGAAGACTACTACACCTTC. It specifies CASSPVRDREDYYTF.

This chain connects TRBV12-3 or TRBV12-4 to TRBJ2-7, with D possibly matching TRBD1 (6 bases). The CDR3 length is 13 residues. Trimming stripped 5 bases from V and 1 base from J, with 9 bases between. CDR3 DNA: TGTGCCAGCAGTCCGGGACATTCCTACGAGCAGTACTTC. Translated: CASSPGHSYEQYF.

The V gene is TRBV7-2, the J gene TRBJ1-2; D gene unclear. This CDR3 comprises 15 residues. V shed 4 bases and J shed 4 bases, with 16 bases lying between them. CDR1 SGHTA and CDR2 FQGNSA come from the germline V gene. In DNA form, the CDR3 reads TGTGCCAGCAGCTCCCCGGGAAACCGTGGCTATGGCTACACCTTC. Its translation: CASSSPGNRGYGYTF.

The chain is built from TRBV3-1 (or the pseudogene TRBV3-2) and TRBJ2-3; D may be TRBD2 (5 bases). The V end lost 4 bases, the J end lost 0 bases, and 14 bases lay between the germline ends. The CDR3 loop spans 16 amino acids. Germline loops: CDR1 LGHDT, CDR2 YNNKEL (reference sequence). The CDR3 sequence is CASSPLSGGSTDTQYF. The CDR3 bases are TGTGCCAGCAGCCCCCTCTCGGGCGGGAGCACAGATACGCAGTATTTT.

This clone occurred once. The chain combines TRBV5-1 with TRBJ1-5; no clear D. This CDR3 is built from 17 residues. The V end lost 4 bases, the J end lost 0 bases, and 17 bases lay between the germline ends. Per the germline V gene, CDR1 is SGHRS and CDR2 is YFSETQ. CDR3 coding DNA: TGCGCCAGCAGCCCCCAACCAAACTCCAATAGCAATCAGCCCCAGCATTTT. Translation: CASSPQPNSNSNQPQHF.

The chain carries TRBV5-4 and TRBJ2-3; the match to TRBD1 covers 11 bases. Germline V gives CDR1 SGHNT, CDR2 YYREEE (reference sequence). V was pared by 4 bases and J by 4 bases, with 2 bases of the junction left unmatched. The CDR3 length is 14 residues. The CDR3 protein is CASSRDRGADTQYF. The DNA of the CDR3 is TGTGCCAGCAGCCGGGACAGGGGGGCAGATACGCAGTATTTT.

V gene TRBV5-1 combines with J gene TRBJ2-5; 15 bases are shared with TRBD2. Germline CDR1 and CDR2: SGHRS and YFSETQ. The V gene end was trimmed by 4 bases and the J gene end by 5 bases; junction bases not matched to a gene: 6. CDR3 length: 16 amino acids. CDR3 protein: CASSRAGTSGGETQYF. For the CDR3, the DNA is TGCGCCAGCAGCCGAGCCGGGACTAGCGGGGGGGAGACCCAGTACTTC.

The chain couples TRBV5-1 to TRBJ1-1; tentatively, D is TRBD1 (6 bases). Per the germline V gene, CDR1 is SGHRS and CDR2 is YFSETQ. The CDR3 spans 14 residues. Trimming took off 2 bases at V and 1 base at J, with 9 bases between the two ends. CDR3 in amino acids: CASSFDRRNTEAFF. CDR3 DNA sequence: TGCGCCAGCAGCTTTGACAGGAGGAACACTGAAGCTTTCTTT.